The clone carrying this T cell receptor (beta chain) was seen many times. With each sample, at least 6 micrograms of total RNA were extracted. The source of the sample is a study of blood T cells in healthy people across ages. For the second PCR, which ran for about 7 to 11 cycles, a sample-barcoded 5' primer and a J-beta primer mix were used. Each cDNA molecule received a tag from a template-switch adaptor that had 12 random nucleotides. Each CDR3 protein gets one entry after TCRdb re-called the 5' RACE reads with MiXCR. This repertoire shows some 1.5 million distinct CDR3 sequences, 28% found once; its top ten account for roughly 8%. The specimen sequenced was blood. This clonotype originated in a woman aged 30 to 39 in good health.

Written as DNA, the CDR3 is TGCAGCGTTCGAGCGGGGGGGCAGTCCTACGAGCAGTACTTC. Translating it yields CSVRAGGQSYEQYF. This rearrangement joins TRBV29-1 to TRBJ2-7, with 10 positions matching TRBD2. Looked up from germline, CDR1 is SQVTM and CDR2 is ANQGSEA. V dropped 5 bases and J dropped 1; count of bases not matched to a gene: 5. The CDR3 is 14 residues long.